This T cell receptor beta chain was identified during a study of T cells expressing NK-cell markers. This CDR3 contains 14 residues. The germline V gene has CDR1 SGHTA and CDR2 FQGNSA. The study, taken as a whole, reports: Several donors' CD3+CD56-NKG2C+ cells were dominated by the same clonotypes. CD8+ T cells in six donors included dominant NKG2C+ clonotypes at roughly 1.0-8%.

Libraries used 5'RACE template switching adding universal primer site and UMIs. TCRdb reprocessed the 5' RACE reads, with one entry per CDR3 protein and no DNA. With about 21,000 distinct CDR3 sequences in the sample, the ten largest clones hold 58%. For this clonotype: Antigen: not known.

The chain employs TRBV7-2 and TRBJ2-7; TCRdb reports TRBD1, a call that lacks DNA to check it against. This sequence originates from a man aged 18-69 years in good health. Sequencing input: blood T cells: a sorted CD56 or NKG2C T cell subset, CD4+ or CD8+ T cells, or bulk PBMC T cells (not recorded which). CDR3 amino acids: CASSFTGHPYEQYF.